This T cell receptor (beta chain) was observed in a study of T cell repertoires in cytomegalovirus infection. Background on the study: Public TCR beta signatures marked donors with CMV infection and the matching HLA.

In TCRdb, the reads were re-called with MiXCR into one record per CDR3 protein. The sample comprises approximately 97,000 distinct CDR3 sequences, about 15% of which are singletons, and 8% rests with the top ten. Trimming removed 1 base from V and 2 bases from J, with 9 bases in between. This CDR3 contains 14 residues. Germline V CDR1 and CDR2: MGHRA, YSYEKL. As regards this clonotype: Its antigen is still unknown.

Whole-study findings and limits: Predominance within the ex vivo response was attributable to HLA-C-restricted CMV-specific TCR beta clonotypes. CMV carriers with the relevant HLA were identified by cumulative public TCR beta family frequency.

This clonotype originated in a human donor in good health (CMV status not recorded). Some clones in this sample may be carry-over from other donors' samples. The material sequenced was PBMCs. This chain links TRBV4-1 with TRBJ2-7; no clear D. The CDR3 spells CASSQGLATYEQYF. CDR3 nucleotides: TGCGCCAGCAGCCAAGGCCTGGCTACCTACGAGCAGTACTTC.